These T cell receptor beta chains were read from a single sample in a study of cytotoxic CD8 clonotypes in ibrutinib-treated CLL. Generated by immunoSEQ multiplex PCR, the TCRdb table keeps only in-frame clones and is missing some. Among some 29,000 clones, 75% to 80% were seen once, and the ten largest hold roughly 48%. The sequencing here drew on PBMCs, taken after 36 months of ibrutinib treatment. All receptors derive from a human donor with chronic lymphocytic leukemia. The CDR3 runs from the conserved cysteine through the conserved F or W. A D gene is named only where the DNA matches it firmly. A clone size is listed for some rows: how often the clone was seen (once, few, many), or a class if it is expanded.

d_gene | j_gene | v_gene | abundance | CDR3aa | CDR3nt
TRBD2 | TRBJ2-7 | TRBV25-1 | . | CASSKTSGFSYEQYF | TGTGCCAGCAGCAAAACTAGCGGGTTCTCCTACGAGCAGTACTTC
TRBD2 | TRBJ2-3 | TRBV5-4 | . | CASSPITAGGGADTQYF | TGTGCCAGCAGCCCGATTACTGCGGGGGGCGGGGCAGATACGCAGTATTTT
. | TRBJ2-5 | TRBV5-4 | . | CASSFDRGGETQYF | TGTGCCAGCAGCTTTGACAGGGGAGGGGAGACCCAGTACTTC
. | TRBJ1-4 | TRBV6-5 | . | CASSWDFRGEKLFF | TGTGCCAGCAGTTGGGACTTCCGGGGGGAAAAACTGTTTTTT
. | TRBJ1-3 | TRBV9 | . | CASSVEGRLSSGNTIYF | TGTGCCAGCAGCGTAGAGGGCAGGTTGAGCTCTGGAAACACCATATATTTT
. | TRBJ1-2 | TRBV27 | . | CASSPLGGMGLLGYTF | TGTGCCAGCAGTCCCCTGGGGGGGATGGGCCTTCTCGGCTACACCTTC
. | TRBJ1-6 | TRBV2 | . | CASSAPQSSYNSPLHF | TGTGCCAGCAGTGCCCCACAGAGCTCCTATAATTCACCCCTCCACTTT
. | TRBJ1-1 | TRBV5-1 | . | CASSGGRGDTEAFF | TGCGCCAGCAGCGGGGGACGGGGGGACACTGAAGCTTTCTTT
. | TRBJ1-1 | TRBV18 | . | CASSPPGGFTEAFF | TGTGCCAGCTCACCACCTGGGGGGTTCACTGAAGCTTTCTTT
TRBD2 | TRBJ2-2 | TRBV7-9 | few | CASRRLAGTTGELFF | TGTGCCAGCAGGCGACTAGCGGGGACCACCGGGGAGCTGTTTTTT
TRBD2 | TRBJ2-5 | TRBV27 | few | CASGLAGWETQYF | TGTGCCAGTGGACTAGCGGGGTGGGAGACCCAGTACTTC
. | TRBJ1-2 | TRBV27 | . | CASSRIPRGVSYGYTF | TGTGCCAGTTCCCGAATCCCCAGGGGCGTTAGCTATGGCTACACCTTC
. | TRBJ2-7 | TRBV13 | . | CASSLFYQEAEQYF | TGTGCCAGCAGCTTATTTTATCAGGAGGCCGAGCAGTACTTC
TRBD1 | TRBJ2-7 | TRBV4-3 | . | CASSQDQGQGAYEQYF | TGCGCCAGCAGCCAAGATCAAGGACAGGGGGCTTACGAGCAGTACTTC
. | TRBJ2-7 | TRBV7-6 | . | CASSPQVNYEQYF | TGTGCCAGCAGCCCCCAAGTGAACTACGAGCAGTACTTC
TRBD1 | TRBJ1-2 | TRBV15 | . | CATSRDLLDRDGYTF | TGTGCCACCAGCAGAGACCTCCTGGACAGGGACGGCTACACCTTC
TRBD1 | TRBJ2-3 | TRBV6-5 | . | CASRQGFVSDTQYF | TGTGCCAGCCGACAGGGATTTGTCTCAGATACGCAGTATTTT
. | TRBJ2-1 | TRBV5-1 | . | CASSLSVGLTYNEQFF | TGCGCCAGCAGCTTGTCGGTGGGGTTAACCTACAATGAGCAGTTCTTC
TRBD1 | TRBJ1-4 | TRBV6-5 | . | CASSDRGSNEKLFF | TGTGCCAGCAGTGACAGGGGGTCTAATGAAAAACTGTTTTTT
. | TRBJ2-2 | TRBV27 | . | CASSFNAGAAGELFF | TGTGCCAGCAGTTTCAATGCAGGGGCGGCCGGGGAGCTGTTTTTT
. | TRBJ2-1 | TRBV11-2 | few | CASSFGTSYNEQFF | TGTGCCAGCAGCTTCGGGACGAGCTACAATGAGCAGTTCTTC
. | TRBJ2-1 | TRBV20-1 | . | CSARLGDEQFF | TGCAGTGCAAGACTCGGGGATGAGCAGTTCTTC
TRBD1 | TRBJ2-2 | TRBV18 | . | CASSPQGPNTGELFF | TGTGCCAGCTCTCCACAGGGGCCGAACACCGGGGAGCTGTTTTTT
. | TRBJ2-3 | TRBV5-1 | once | CASSLTGAGGTDTQYF | TGCGCCAGCAGCTTGACTGGGGCAGGGGGCACAGATACGCAGTATTTT
. | TRBJ1-3 | TRBV6-1 | few | CASSESPGSGNTIYF | TGTGCCAGCAGTGAGAGCCCAGGCTCTGGAAACACCATATATTTT
. | TRBJ1-1 | TRBV10-3 | once | CAISESPQGMNTEAFF | TGTGCCATCAGTGAGTCGCCTCAGGGGATGAACACTGAAGCTTTCTTT
TRBD1 | TRBJ2-5 | TRBV7-8 | . | CASSLILSGGPRETQYF | TGTGCCAGCAGCTTAATTTTGTCAGGGGGACCCAGGGAGACCCAGTACTTC
. | TRBJ1-1 | TRBV7-3 | . | CASSSLKDDTEAFF | TGTGCCAGCAGCTCCCTCAAAGACGACACTGAAGCTTTCTTT
. | TRBJ2-1 | TRBV21-1 | . | CASSNYPWQGGRQFF | TGTGCCAGCAGCAATTACCCCTGGCAGGGGGGCCGACAGTTCTTC
. | TRBJ2-3 | TRBV5-4 | . | CASSLIMDSDTQYF | TGTGCCAGCAGCTTGATTATGGACAGTGATACGCAGTATTTT
. | TRBJ1-6 | TRBV2 | . | CASSEGWTLYNSPLHF | TGTGCCAGCAGTGAAGGTTGGACACTCTATAATTCACCCCTCCACTTT
. | TRBJ2-1 | TRBV6-5 | . | CASSYSGDNEQFF | TGTGCCAGCAGTTACTCAGGGGACAATGAGCAGTTCTTC
. | TRBJ1-2 | TRBV4-1 | . | CASSQEATYYGYTF | TGCGCCAGCAGCCAAGAAGCGACTTACTATGGCTACACCTTC
. | TRBJ1-5 | TRBV7-2 | . | CASSPQGGSNQPQHF | TGTGCCAGCAGCCCCCAGGGCGGGAGCAATCAGCCCCAGCATTTT
. | TRBJ2-3 | TRBV7-3 | . | CASSLTTDTDTQYF | TGTGCCAGCAGCTTAACCACCGACACAGATACGCAGTATTTT
. | TRBJ1-1 | TRBV9 | . | CASTDLQGTEAFF | TGTGCCAGCACCGATCTCCAGGGGACTGAAGCTTTCTTT
TRBD2 | TRBJ2-2 | TRBV5-6 | . | CASSLWPGGTGELFF | TGTGCCAGCAGCTTGTGGCCGGGGGGCACCGGGGAGCTGTTTTTT
. | TRBJ2-1 | TRBV7-3 | . | CASSLKLGYNEQFF | TGTGCCAGCAGCTTAAAACTAGGCTACAATGAGCAGTTCTTC
TRBD1 | TRBJ1-6 | TRBV5-1 | few | CASSVQGAYNSPLHF | TGCGCCAGCAGCGTACAGGGGGCTTATAATTCACCCCTCCACTTT
. | TRBJ1-1 | TRBV7-9 | once | CASSLREVTEAFF | TGTGCCAGCAGCTTGAGGGAGGTGACTGAAGCTTTCTTT
. | TRBJ2-6 | TRBV19 | . | CASSIVYSGANVLTF | TGTGCCAGTAGTATAGTGTACTCTGGGGCCAACGTCCTGACTTTC
. | TRBJ1-6 | TRBV15 | few | CATSRDGGGYSPLHF | TGTGCCACCAGCAGAGATGGGGGAGGGTATTCACCCCTCCACTTT
TRBD1 | TRBJ1-1 | TRBV6-5 | once | CASFWTGETFF | TGTGCCAGCTTCTGGACAGGGGAGACTTTCTTT
TRBD1 | TRBJ1-1 | TRBV4-1 | . | CASSQEGGTGRAFF | TGCGCCAGCAGCCAAGAGGGTGGGACAGGGAGGGCTTTCTTT
TRBD1 | TRBJ2-5 | TRBV2 | . | CATSVEGGGQETQYF | TGTGCCACCTCGGTGGAAGGGGGCGGTCAAGAGACCCAGTACTTC
TRBD1 | TRBJ2-2 | TRBV7-8 | . | CASSLIGGMVGELFF | TGTGCCAGCAGCTTAATAGGGGGCATGGTCGGGGAGCTGTTTTTT
. | TRBJ2-1 | TRBV2 | . | CASSEGWGSRDEQFF | TGTGCCAGCAGTGAAGGCTGGGGTAGTAGGGATGAGCAGTTCTTC
. | TRBJ1-1 | TRBV19 | . | CASSILGPQNLGAFF | TGTGCCAGTAGTATTTTGGGACCTCAAAACTTGGGGGCTTTCTTT
TRBD1 | TRBJ2-5 | TRBV5-4 | . | CASSRQGVLGETQYF | TGTGCCAGCAGCCGACAGGGGGTGCTGGGGGAGACCCAGTACTTC
TRBD1 | TRBJ2-2 | TRBV5-4 | . | CASSLEGAHTGELFF | TGTGCCAGCAGCTTGGAGGGGGCCCACACCGGGGAGCTGTTTTTT
. | TRBJ1-3 | TRBV15 | . | CATSRVGGSGNTIYF | TGTGCCACCAGCAGAGTAGGGGGGTCCGGAAACACCATATATTTT
TRBD1 | TRBJ2-7 | TRBV9 | . | CASSVGTGVEQYF | TGTGCCAGCAGCGTAGGGACAGGGGTCGAGCAGTACTTC
. | TRBJ1-4 | TRBV5-1 | . | CASSLGLSRNEKLFF | TGCGCCAGCAGCTTGGGACTTTCTCGGAATGAAAAACTGTTTTTT
. | TRBJ1-1 | TRBV2 | . | CASGGLINTEAFF | TGTGCCAGCGGGGGTCTTATTAACACTGAAGCTTTCTTT
. | TRBJ2-7 | TRBV5-6 | . | CASTRFGGAEQYF | TGTGCCAGCACCCGTTTTGGAGGGGCCGAGCAGTACTTC
TRBD2 | TRBJ2-1 | TRBV5-1 | . | CASSLEASGANEQFF | TGCGCCAGCAGCTTGGAGGCTAGCGGTGCCAATGAGCAGTTCTTC
. | TRBJ2-1 | TRBV27 | . | CASRYNWDTDLNEQFF | TGTGCCAGCCGATACAACTGGGACACAGACCTCAATGAGCAGTTCTTC
. | TRBJ2-4 | TRBV9 | once | CASSVDDMLPLAKNIQYF | TGTGCCAGCAGCGTAGACGACATGTTACCTCTAGCCAAAAACATTCAGTACTTC
TRBD2 | TRBJ2-7 | TRBV7-8 | . | CASSPTRGTTGGEQYF | TGTGCCAGCAGCCCCACACGGGGTACTACGGGGGGCGAGCAGTACTTC
. | TRBJ2-3 | TRBV27 | . | CATTKSSTDTQYF | TGTGCCACCACGAAGTCGAGCACAGATACGCAGTATTTT